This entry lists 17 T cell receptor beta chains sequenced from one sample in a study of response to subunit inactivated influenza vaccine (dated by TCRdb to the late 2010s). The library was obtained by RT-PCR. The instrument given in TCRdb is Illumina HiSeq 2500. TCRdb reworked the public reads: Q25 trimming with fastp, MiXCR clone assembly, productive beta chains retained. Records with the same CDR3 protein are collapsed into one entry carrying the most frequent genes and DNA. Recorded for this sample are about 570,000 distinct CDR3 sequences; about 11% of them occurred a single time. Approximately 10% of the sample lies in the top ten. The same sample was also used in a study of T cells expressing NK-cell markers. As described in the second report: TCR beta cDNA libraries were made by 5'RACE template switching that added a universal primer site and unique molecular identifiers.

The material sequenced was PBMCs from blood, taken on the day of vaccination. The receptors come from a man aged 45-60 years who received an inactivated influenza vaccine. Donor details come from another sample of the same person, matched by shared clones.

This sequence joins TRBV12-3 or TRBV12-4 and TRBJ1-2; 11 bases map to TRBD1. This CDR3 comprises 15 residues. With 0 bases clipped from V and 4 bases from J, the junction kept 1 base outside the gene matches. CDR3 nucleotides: TGTGCCAGCAGTTTAGCGGACAGGGGGCCCTATGGCTACACCTTC. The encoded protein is CASSLADRGPYGYTF.

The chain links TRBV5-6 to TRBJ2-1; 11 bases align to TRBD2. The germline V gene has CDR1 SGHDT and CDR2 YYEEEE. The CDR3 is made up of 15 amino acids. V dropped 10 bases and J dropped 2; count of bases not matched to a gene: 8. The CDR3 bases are TGTGCCGCCAAACTAGCGGGAGCTCCCTACAATGAGCAGTTCTTC. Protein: CAAKLAGAPYNEQFF.

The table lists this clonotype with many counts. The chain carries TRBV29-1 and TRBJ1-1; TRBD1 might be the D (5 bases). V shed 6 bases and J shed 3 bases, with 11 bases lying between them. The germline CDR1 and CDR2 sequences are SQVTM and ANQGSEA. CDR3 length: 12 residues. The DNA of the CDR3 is TGCAGCGTCACTGAGGGGTACACTGAAGCTTTCTTT. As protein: CSVTEGYTEAFF.

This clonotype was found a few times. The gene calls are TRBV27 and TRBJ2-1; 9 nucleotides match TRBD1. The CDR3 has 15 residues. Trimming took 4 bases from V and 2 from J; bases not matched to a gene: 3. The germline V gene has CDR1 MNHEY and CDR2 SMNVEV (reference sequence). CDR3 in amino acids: CASSSDRGTYNEQFF. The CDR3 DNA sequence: TGTGCCAGCAGTTCGGACAGGGGAACCTACAATGAGCAGTTCTTC.

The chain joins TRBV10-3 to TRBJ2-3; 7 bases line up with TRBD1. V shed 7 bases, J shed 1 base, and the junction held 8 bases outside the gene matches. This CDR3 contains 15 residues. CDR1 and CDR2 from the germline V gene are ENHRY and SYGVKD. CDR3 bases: TGTGCCATCACCGCGACAGGGATAGGCACAGATACGCAGTATTTT. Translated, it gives CAITATGIGTDTQYF.

CDR3 amino acids: CASSFQQGQETQYF. Here the CDR3 DNA reads TGTGCCAGCAGTTTTCAACAGGGACAAGAGACCCAGTACTTC. This chain uses TRBV12-3 or TRBV12-4 with TRBJ2-5, with D possibly being TRBD1 (6 bases). CDR3 length equals 14 residues. The V end was cut by 3 bases, the J end by 2 bases, with 10 bases between.

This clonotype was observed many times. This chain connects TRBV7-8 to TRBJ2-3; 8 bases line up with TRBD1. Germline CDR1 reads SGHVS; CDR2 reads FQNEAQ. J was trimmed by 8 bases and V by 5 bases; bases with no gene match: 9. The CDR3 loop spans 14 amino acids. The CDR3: CASSPDRVRGTQYF. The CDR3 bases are TGTGCCAGCAGCCCGGACAGGGTCAGAGGTACGCAGTATTTT.

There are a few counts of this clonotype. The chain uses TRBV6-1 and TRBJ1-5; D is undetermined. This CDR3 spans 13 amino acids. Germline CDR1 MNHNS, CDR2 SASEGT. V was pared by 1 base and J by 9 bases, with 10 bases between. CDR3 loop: CASSEDVKRPQHF. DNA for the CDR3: TGTGCCAGCAGTGAAGATGTGAAACGGCCCCAGCATTTT.

CDR3 coding DNA: TGCGCCAGCAGCTCTGACACGAACTCCTACGAGCAGTACTTC. Amino acid sequence: CASSSDTNSYEQYF. The V call is TRBV5-1, the J call TRBJ2-7; D gene ambiguous. The CDR3 contains 14 residues. Germline V gene sequence: CDR1 SGHRS, CDR2 YFSETQ. Trimming removed 3 bases from V and 0 bases from J, with 10 bases in between. Full variable domain (missing parts from reference TRBV5-1 and TRBJ2-7): KAGVTQTPRYLIKTRGQQVTLSCSPISGHRSVSWYQQTPGQGLQFLFEYFSETQRNKGNFPGRFSGRQFSNSRSEMNVSTLELGDSALYLCASSSDTNSYEQYFGPGTRLTVT.

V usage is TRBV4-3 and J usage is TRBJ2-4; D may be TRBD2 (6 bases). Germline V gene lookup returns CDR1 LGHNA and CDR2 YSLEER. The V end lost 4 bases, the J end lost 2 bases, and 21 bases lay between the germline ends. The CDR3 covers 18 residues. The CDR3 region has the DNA TGCGCCAGCAGCCTGGGACTGACCGAAGGGAAGCCCAAAAACATTCAGTACTTC. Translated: CASSLGLTEGKPKNIQYF.

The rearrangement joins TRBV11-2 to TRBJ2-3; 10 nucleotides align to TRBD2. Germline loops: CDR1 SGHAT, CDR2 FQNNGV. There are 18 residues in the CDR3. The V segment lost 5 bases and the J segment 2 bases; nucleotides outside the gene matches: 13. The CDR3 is CASSRGASGGGYTDTQYF. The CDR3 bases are TGTGCCAGCAGCCGTGGGGCTAGCGGGGGTGGGTACACAGATACGCAGTATTTT.

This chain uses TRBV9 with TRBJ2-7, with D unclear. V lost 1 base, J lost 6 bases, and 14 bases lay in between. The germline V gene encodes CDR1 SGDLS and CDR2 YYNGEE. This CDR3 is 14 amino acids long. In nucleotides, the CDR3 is TGTGCCAGCAGCGTATTCGGGCAATGGTCCGAGCAGTACTTC. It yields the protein CASSVFGQWSEQYF.

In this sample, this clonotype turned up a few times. This CDR3 reads CASSLWSGGAYEQYF. The DNA of the CDR3 is TGTGCCAGCAGCTTGTGGAGCGGGGGGGCCTACGAGCAGTACTTC. This rearrangement joins TRBV5-4 to TRBJ2-7, with 10 nucleotides matching TRBD2. Germline CDR1 and CDR2: SGHNT and YYREEE (reference sequence). This CDR3 has 15 residues. J lost 2 bases, V lost 1 base, and 3 bases had no gene match.

The CDR3 region has the DNA TGTGCCACCAGTGATTGGGGGACTACTCCCCAAGAGACCCAGTACTTC. It codes for CATSDWGTTPQETQYF. This chain links TRBV24-1 with TRBJ2-5, with 7 bases identical to TRBD2. Germline V lookup: CDR1 KGHDR, CDR2 SFDVKD. CDR3 length equals 16 residues. V was pared by 2 bases and J by 1 base, with 6 bases of the junction left unmatched.

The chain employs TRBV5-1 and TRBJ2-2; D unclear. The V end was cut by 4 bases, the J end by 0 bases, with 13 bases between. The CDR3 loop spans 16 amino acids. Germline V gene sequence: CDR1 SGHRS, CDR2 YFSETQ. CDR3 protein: CASSPVLGSNTGELFF. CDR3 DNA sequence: TGCGCCAGCAGCCCAGTTTTGGGGTCGAACACCGGGGAGCTGTTTTTT.

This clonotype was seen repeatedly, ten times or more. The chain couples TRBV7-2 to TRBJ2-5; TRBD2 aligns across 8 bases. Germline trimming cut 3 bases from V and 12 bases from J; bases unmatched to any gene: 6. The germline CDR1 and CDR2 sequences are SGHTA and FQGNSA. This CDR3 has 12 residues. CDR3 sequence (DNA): TGTGCCAGCAGCTTGCGGGAGGCTACAAAGTACTTC. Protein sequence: CASSLREATKYF.

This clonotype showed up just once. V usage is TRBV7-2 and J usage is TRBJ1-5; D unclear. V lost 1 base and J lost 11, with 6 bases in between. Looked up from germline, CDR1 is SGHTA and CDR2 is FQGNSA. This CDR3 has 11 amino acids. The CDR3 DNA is TGTGCCAGCAGCTTAGATGTGTCCCAGCATTTT. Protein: CASSLDVSQHF.